The sample holds a few counts of the clone carrying this T cell receptor beta chain. This entry belongs to a study of blood T cell repertoires in COVID-19. Some clones are missing from TCRdb's copy, which holds only in-frame ones; the method was immunoSEQ multiplex PCR. The sample has roughly 250,000 clones, about 93% seen once; the top ten hold 1.9%. CDR3 length equals 11 residues. Germline-derived CDR1 and CDR2 are MGHRA and YSYEKL. Between the trimmed V and J ends, which lost 7 bases and 2 bases, there was a span of 4 bases. Source material: PBMCs or T cells enriched from blood (not recorded which). The clonotype originates from a woman under 30 who had recovered from COVID-19. The chain is built from TRBV4-1 and TRBJ2-3, with D hard to call. As DNA, the CDR3 is TGCGCCAGCACTTCCACAGATACGCAGTATTTT. Amino acid sequence: CASTSTDTQYF.